The clone carrying this T cell receptor (beta chain) was counted once. Its antigen is as yet unknown. This specimen comes from a study of T cells in localized non-small cell lung cancer. Study outcomes and limitations: Highest T cell clonality was seen in uninvolved adjacent lung, surpassing that measured in tumor.

Germline values: CDR1 KGHSH, CDR2 LQKENI. The ends lost 0 bases at V and 1 base at J; junction bases unmatched: 3. The CDR3 contains 16 residues. TCRdb keeps only in-frame clones here, not all; method: immunoSEQ multiplex PCR. The sample lists thousands of clones, about 29% seen once, with approximately 11% in the top ten. The chain carries TRBV18 and TRBJ2-1; 7 positions match TRBD2. This material consisted of normal lung tissue next to the tumor, taken before any cancer treatment. This clonotype was obtained from a woman between 35 and 75 years old with stage I lung adenocarcinoma. The CDR3 here is CASSPPTGGSYNEQFF. For the CDR3, the DNA is TGTGCCAGCTCACCACCGACGGGGGGATCCTACAATGAGCAGTTCTTC.